This TCR beta chain was captured by sequencing in a study of blood T cell repertoires in COVID-19 (dated by TCRdb to 2018 to 2020). A note on the overall study: Samples from collaborators originated in the United States, Italy and Spain and spanned both the acute and convalescent phases of COVID-19. The prospective study material was composed of cDNA or gDNA derived from T cells, B-cell-depleted T cells, or PBMCs. Deeply sampled blood TCRbeta repertoires from subjects exposed to, actively infected with, or recovered from COVID-19 were included in the dataset. The repertoires were released in a freely available public database meant as a resource for research on the immune response to SARS-CoV-2. Samples came from the ongoing ImmuneRACE study (first 160 participants) plus 1,254 subjects from 6 global collaborators. Sample metadata almost always included a de-identified subject ID, COVID-19 status, age in years and sex. Where available, HLA class I and class II types were taken from metadata supplied by the sample provider and were not determined by assay-based typing. Findings and caveats that apply to the study as a whole: The quantity of clinical and demographic metadata differed by source and by participant and was supplied without curation.

Enrolling through a virtual design, the prospective study's participants ranged in age from roughly 18 to 89 years and lived across 24 United States geographic areas. In the prospective study, cohorts were assigned on the basis of participant-reported clinical history obtained from a screening survey and a study questionnaire. Each participant in the prospective study had whole blood, serum and a nasopharyngeal or oropharyngeal swab collected by mobile phlebotomists. Over a roughly two-month period, participants in the prospective study had the option of providing additional blood draws and questionnaires. Blood samples from the prospective study were shipped frozen or at room temperature prior to DNA extraction. This clone showed up just a few times. What antigen it recognizes has not been identified. Base qualities are not provided; no much larger clone lies one nucleotide away. TCRbeta CDR3 regions were amplified from genomic DNA using the immunoSEQ Assay, a bias-controlled multiplex PCR. The published analysis was carried out like this. Within the assay, amplification of reference gene primers was used to estimate how many nucleated cells each sample contained. To quantify the absolute abundance of each unique TCRbeta CDR3 rearrangement, sequence reads were collapsed and filtered. For each sample, productive Simpson clonality was calculated as the square root of Simpson's diversity index over productive rearrangements. The table comes from immuneACCESS by way of TCRdb, which keeps in-frame sequences with V and J called. Part of the clones is missing from these tables; in studies checked, under half for an unresolved V gene and the rest for unknown reasons. The DNA was the basis for D and trimming; V, J and clone size are from that table. The sample yields about 200,000 clones; 81% were counted once. Clones ranked in the top ten supply just under 9% of the sample.

The clonotype was recovered from a woman aged 50 to 60 with acute COVID-19. Sequencing was carried out using PBMCs or T cells enriched from blood (not recorded which).

This receptor has the CDR3 CASSPRGEGVYGYTF. The DNA sequence follows: TGTGCCAGTAGTCCCCGGGGTGAGGGGGTCTATGGCTACACCTTC. Recombination linked TRBV19 to TRBJ1-2; tentative D gene TRBD1, with 6 bases matching. V gives up 5 bases and J gives up 4 bases, and the segment between their germline ends measures 17 bases. The germline V gene (reference sequence) gives CDR1 as LNHDA and CDR2 as SQIVND. The CDR3 spans 15 residues, from the cysteine through the phenylalanine. Only the CDR3 DNA is retained, 45 bases long and in frame from the first base.